What follows are 27 T cell receptor beta chains derived from one specimen sequenced in a study of OX40 agonist ivuxolimab in advanced cancers. TCRdb's copy holds only in-frame clones and misses some; the assay was immunoSEQ multiplex PCR. This sample has about 72,000 clones, with approximately 89% found just once. Sequencing was performed on CD4+ or CD8+ T cells sorted from blood, taken in a trial of the OX40 agonist ivuxolimab. These receptors came from an adult with an advanced solid tumor such as melanoma, head and neck, liver or kidney cancer.

The table lists this clone with a count of one. The rearrangement joins TRBV2 to TRBJ1-2; 7 nucleotides match TRBD1. The CDR3 is 14 amino acids. J was trimmed by 8 bases and V by 5 bases; bases with no gene match: 11. Germline V gene sequence: CDR1 SNHLY, CDR2 FYNNEI. CDR3 in amino acids: CASSWTGHASGYTF. The CDR3 DNA reads TGTGCCAGCAGTTGGACAGGCCATGCGTCGGGCTACACCTTC.

This clone has only a few counts. The V gene is TRBV9, the J gene TRBJ1-1, with unresolved D. The CDR3 loop spans 14 amino acids. Germline CDR1 reads SGDLS; CDR2 reads YYNGEE. V lost 0 bases, J lost 0 bases, and 6 bases lay in between. The CDR3 DNA reads as TGTGCCAGCAGCGTAGAGGCGGTGAACACTGAAGCTTTCTTT. Protein product: CASSVEAVNTEAFF.

The J gene is TRBJ2-7, the V gene TRBV19, with 9 bases identical to TRBD1. CDR3 size: 14 residues. The germline CDR1 and CDR2 sequences are LNHDA and SQIVND (reference sequence). Trimming removed 6 bases from V and 6 bases from J; junction bases left unmatched: 9. For the CDR3, the DNA is TGTGCCAGTAGCCCCGGGACAGGGTGGGGCGAGCAGTACTTC. Its translation: CASSPGTGWGEQYF.

The chain is built from TRBV5-1 and TRBJ2-2, with D unresolved. In germline, CDR1 is SGHRS, CDR2 YFSETQ. V was shortened by 2 bases and J by 5 bases, with 13 bases between the two germline ends. The CDR3 covers 15 residues. CDR3: CASSFGPRPTGELFF. DNA for the CDR3: TGCGCCAGCAGCTTCGGCCCAAGGCCGACCGGGGAGCTGTTTTTT.

The chain carries TRBV6-6 and TRBJ2-5; 8 bases are shared with TRBD1. The ends lost 4 bases at V and 4 bases at J; junction bases unmatched: 11. The CDR3 loop spans 16 amino acids. Germline V gene lookup returns CDR1 MNHNY and CDR2 SVGAGI (reference sequence). The CDR3: CASSSPPGQGRETQYF. The CDR3 DNA reads as TGTGCCAGCAGTTCCCCCCCCGGACAGGGTAGAGAGACCCAGTACTTC.

This clone has only one observation. This chain uses TRBV5-1 with TRBJ2-3, with 11 positions matching TRBD2. Looked up from germline, CDR1 is SGHRS and CDR2 is YFSETQ. With 1 base clipped from V and 2 bases from J, the junction kept 3 bases outside the gene matches. This CDR3 is 16 amino acids long. CDR3 region: CASSLPSGGFTDTQYF. The CDR3 coding sequence is TGCGCCAGCAGCTTGCCTAGCGGGGGGTTCACAGATACGCAGTATTTT.

The V gene is TRBV19, the J gene TRBJ2-7; TRBD2 agrees at 13 bases. The CDR3 is 16 amino acids. After removal of 8 bases from V and 2 bases from J, the junction contained 9 bases not matched to a gene. CDR1 LNHDA and CDR2 SQIVND come from the germline V gene (reference sequence). CDR3 sequence: CASSSTLAGGPYEQYF. DNA for the CDR3: TGTGCCAGTTCCTCTACACTAGCGGGGGGGCCCTACGAGCAGTACTTC. Drawing the rest from reference TRBV19 and TRBJ2-7, the complete variable domain is DGGITQSPKYLFRKEGQNVTLSCEQNLNHDAMYWYRQDPGQGLRLIYYSQIVNDFQKGDIAEGYSVSREKKESFPLTVTSAQKNPTAFYLCASSSTLAGGPYEQYFGPGTRLTVT.

CDR3: CASSERAGGWVNEQFF. The CDR3 DNA is TGCGCCAGCAGTGAACGAGCGGGAGGTTGGGTCAATGAGCAGTTCTTC. The chain has TRBV10-1 and TRBJ2-1; 9 bases line up with TRBD2. The CDR3 loop spans 16 amino acids. The germline CDR1 and CDR2 sequences are WNHNN and SYGVQD (reference sequence). Trimming cost V 3 bases and J 6 bases; bases outside gene matches: 9.

CDR3 DNA: TGTGCCAGCAGCTTAGGCCTGTATGGTAATGAAAAACTGTTTTTT. Translating it yields CASSLGLYGNEKLFF. The rearrangement joins TRBV13 to TRBJ1-4; no definite D call. V shed 0 bases and J shed 4 bases, with 9 bases lying between them. Germline V lookup: CDR1 PRHDT, CDR2 FYEKMQ (reference sequence). The length of the CDR3 is 15 residues. The full variable domain, its missing parts supplied by reference TRBV13 and TRBJ1-4, is AAGVIQSPRHLIKEKRETATLKCYPIPRHDTVYWYQQGPGQDPQFLISFYEKMQSDKGSIPDRFSAQQFSDYHSELNMSSLELGDSALYFCASSLGLYGNEKLFFGSGTQLSVL.

Here the CDR3 DNA reads TGTGCCAGCAGCTTAGCTATGACTAGCCGGTCCACGGGGGAGTATTTT. It is translated as CASSLAMTSRSTGEYF. The rearrangement uses TRBV11-2 and TRBJ2-3; 7 bases line up with TRBD2. The length of the CDR3 is 16 residues. Germline V CDR1 and CDR2: SGHAT, FQNNGV. V shed 1 base and J 13 bases; nucleotides not matched to a gene: 17.

CDR3 protein: CATPRDKGNTGELFF. The CDR3 region has the DNA TGTGCCACCCCTCGGGACAAAGGGAACACCGGGGAGCTGTTTTTT. The chain carries TRBV6-5 and TRBJ2-2; D may be TRBD1 (6 bases). V was shortened by 10 bases and J by 1 base, with 16 bases between the two germline ends. This CDR3 spans 15 amino acids. The germline CDR1 and CDR2 sequences are MNHEY and SVGAGI.

This clone was counted only a few times. This chain connects TRBV5-1 to TRBJ2-6, with D perhaps TRBD1 (6 bases). The CDR3 consists of 16 residues. V was shortened by 7 bases and J by 0 bases, with 14 bases between the two germline ends. Germline CDR1 SGHRS, CDR2 YFSETQ. The CDR3 region is CASQRGQNSGANVLTF. The CDR3 bases are TGCGCCAGCCAACGCGGACAGAACTCTGGGGCCAACGTCCTGACTTTC. The full variable domain, its missing parts supplied by reference TRBV5-1 and TRBJ2-6, is KAGVTQTPRYLIKTRGQQVTLSCSPISGHRSVSWYQQTPGQGLQFLFEYFSETQRNKGNFPGRFSGRQFSNSRSEMNVSTLELGDSALYLCASQRGQNSGANVLTFGAGSRLTVL.

This chain links TRBV28 with TRBJ2-7, with D perhaps TRBD1 (5 bases). The germline gives CDR1 MDHEN, CDR2 SYDVKM. The CDR3 totals 16 residues. Trimming cost V 1 base and J 0 bases, with 13 bases left between them. Here the CDR3 reads CASSLFEQASSYEQYF. CDR3 DNA sequence: TGTGCCAGCAGTTTATTTGAACAGGCGAGCTCCTACGAGCAGTACTTC.

This clone was seen a few times. The chain is built from TRBV14 and TRBJ1-5; D call uncertain. Trimming removed 3 bases at V and 1 base at J, with 16 bases between. The germline gives CDR1 SGHDN, CDR2 FVKESK. The CDR3 is 17 amino acids. CDR3 sequence reads: CASSHTAPARSNQPQHF. DNA for the CDR3: TGTGCCAGCAGCCATACTGCCCCCGCGCGGAGCAATCAGCCCCAGCATTTT. Based on the CDR3 plus reference TRBV14 and TRBJ1-5, the full variable domain is EAGVTQFPSHSVIEKGQTVTLRCDPISGHDNLYWYRRVMGKEIKFLLHFVKESKQDESGMPNNRFLAERTGGTYSTLKVQPAELEDSGVYFCASSHTAPARSNQPQHFGDGTRLSIL.

The chain employs TRBV10-3 and TRBJ2-7; 10 bases line up with TRBD1. Germline lookup yields CDR1 ENHRY and CDR2 SYGVKD. CDR3 size: 14 residues. The junction had 7 bases not matched to a gene; V was cut back by 5 bases and J by 6 bases. CDR3 bases: TGTGCCATCAGTCTCCGGGACAGGGGTTCCGAGCAGTACTTC. Protein product: CAISLRDRGSEQYF.

J is TRBJ2-2 and V is TRBV27; TRBD2 might be the D (5 bases). Looked up from germline, CDR1 is MNHEY and CDR2 is SMNVEV (reference sequence). The CDR3 runs to 18 residues. The V end lost 2 bases, the J end lost 2 bases, and 18 bases lay between the germline ends. CDR3 sequence (DNA): TGTGCCAGCAGTTTAAAGGGAGACCGTCGCAGAAACACCGGGGAGCTGTTTTTT. As protein: CASSLKGDRRRNTGELFF.

CDR3 sequence: CASSAGISSSYEQYF. As DNA, the CDR3 is TGTGCCAGCAGTGCCGGGATTTCAAGCTCCTACGAGCAGTACTTC. The rearrangement joins TRBV6-1 to TRBJ2-7; D is possibly TRBD2 (5 bases). The CDR3 runs to 15 residues. Germline V gene lookup returns CDR1 MNHNS and CDR2 SASEGT. The V gene lost 4 bases and the J gene lost 0 bases, with 13 bases spanning the gap.

This clone was seen a few times. The chain uses TRBV28 and TRBJ1-2, with 7 bases fitting TRBD1. V was pared by 8 bases and J by 4 bases, with 13 bases of the junction left unmatched. Germline assignment: CDR1 MDHEN and CDR2 SYDVKM. The CDR3 spans 15 residues. Here the CDR3 reads CASEGGLDGLYGYTF. The CDR3, as DNA: TGTGCCAGCGAAGGGGGCTTGGACGGCCTCTATGGCTACACCTTC.

The V and J genes are TRBV5-1 and TRBJ2-2, with TRBD1 identical over 7 bases. J gave up 4 bases and V 0 bases, and 9 bases lay outside the gene matches. The CDR3 extends over 17 amino acids. Looked up from germline, CDR1 is SGHRS and CDR2 is YFSETQ. The CDR3 protein is CASSLVPGQAFTGELFF. The CDR3 nucleotides read TGCGCCAGCAGCTTGGTCCCAGGACAGGCCTTCACCGGGGAGCTGTTTTTT.

This chain links TRBV10-2 with TRBJ1-4, with a possible D match to TRBD1 (6 bases). This CDR3 contains 12 residues. The V gene lost 6 bases and the J gene lost 14 bases, with 16 bases spanning the gap. Germline assignment: CDR1 WSHSY and CDR2 SAAADI. The DNA of the CDR3 is TGCGCCAGCAGATCCTGGGGTCAGGGGCTGTTTTTT. As protein: CASRSWGQGLFF.

This clone was observed once. V usage is TRBV9 and J usage is TRBJ2-2; 9 nucleotides agree with TRBD1. The germline gives CDR1 SGDLS, CDR2 YYNGEE. Trimming at V came to 3 bases and at J to 5 bases, leaving 5 bases not matched to a gene. The CDR3 has 15 residues. CDR3 residues: CASSAWGTGTGELFF. The CDR3 bases are TGTGCCAGCAGCGCCTGGGGGACAGGGACCGGGGAGCTGTTTTTT.

The V gene is TRBV5-1, the J gene TRBJ1-1; D remains unclear. Trimming shortened V by 2 bases and J by 4 bases, and 18 bases separated the two germline ends. The V gene's germline CDR1 is SGHRS and CDR2 YFSETQ. CDR3 length: 16 amino acids. In DNA, the CDR3 is TGCGCCAGCAGCTTAAGCGGAACGAAGGTGAGCACTGAAGCTTTCTTT. Residues: CASSLSGTKVSTEAFF.

V is TRBV19 and J is TRBJ1-5; a weak D match, TRBD1 (6 bases). The CDR3 is 16 residues long. V lost 7 bases and J lost 0, with 16 bases in between. Per germline, CDR1 LNHDA and CDR2 SQIVND (reference sequence). This CDR3 is CASKQGETYSNQPQHF. In nucleotides, the CDR3 is TGTGCCAGTAAACAGGGAGAAACTTATAGCAATCAGCCCCAGCATTTT.

The chain is built from TRBV19 and TRBJ1-5, with TRBD1 matching over 8 bases. The CDR3 is 17 residues long. The germline V gene encodes CDR1 LNHDA and CDR2 SQIVND (reference sequence). Unmatched junction bases numbered 16, after V lost 5 bases and J lost 7 bases. This chain's CDR3 is CASSLWVRGRLGQPQHF. CDR3 coding DNA: TGTGCCAGTAGTCTTTGGGTCAGGGGGCGCTTAGGGCAGCCCCAGCATTTT.

In its sample, this clone was seen once. The chain carries TRBV7-2 and TRBJ2-7; D possibly corresponds to TRBD1 (5 bases). CDR3 length equals 15 residues. CDR1 and CDR2 from the germline V gene are SGHTA and FQGNSA. V was clipped by 4 bases and J by 2 bases, with 15 bases between them. As DNA, the CDR3 is TGTGCCAGCAGCTCACCCCAGGGTGCCGCCTACGAGCAGTACTTC. Its protein product is CASSSPQGAAYEQYF.

In this sample, this clone turned up a few times. V and J are TRBV4-2 and TRBJ1-3; no firm D call. With 0 bases removed from V and 7 bases from J, the gap between germline ends came to 13 bases. Germline CDR1 reads LGHNA; CDR2 reads YNFKEQ. The CDR3 is 15 residues long. Here the CDR3 reads CASSQDGHKQNTIYF. The CDR3 DNA sequence: TGTGCCAGCAGCCAAGATGGGCACAAGCAGAACACCATATATTTT.

The J gene is TRBJ2-3, the V gene TRBV5-1; D ambiguous. Germline V gene lookup returns CDR1 SGHRS and CDR2 YFSETQ. This CDR3 spans 15 amino acids. Trimming shortened V by 4 bases and J by 1 base, and 13 bases separated the two germline ends. In DNA form, the CDR3 reads TGCGCCAGCAGCCACGGTTCGAGCCGCACAGATACGCAGTATTTT. Residues: CASSHGSSRTDTQYF. The full variable domain, in which reference TRBV5-1 and TRBJ2-3 provide the parts outside the CDR3, is KAGVTQTPRYLIKTRGQQVTLSCSPISGHRSVSWYQQTPGQGLQFLFEYFSETQRNKGNFPGRFSGRQFSNSRSEMNVSTLELGDSALYLCASSHGSSRTDTQYFGPGTRLTVL.